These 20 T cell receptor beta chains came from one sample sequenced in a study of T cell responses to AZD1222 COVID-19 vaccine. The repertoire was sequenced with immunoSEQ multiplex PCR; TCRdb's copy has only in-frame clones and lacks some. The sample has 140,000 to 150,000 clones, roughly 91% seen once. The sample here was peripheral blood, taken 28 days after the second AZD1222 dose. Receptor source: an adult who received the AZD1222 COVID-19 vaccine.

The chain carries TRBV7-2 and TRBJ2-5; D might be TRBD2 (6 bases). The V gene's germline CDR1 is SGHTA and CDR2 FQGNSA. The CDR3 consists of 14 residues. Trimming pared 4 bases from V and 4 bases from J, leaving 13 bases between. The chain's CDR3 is CASSYGGNRETQYF. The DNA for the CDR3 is TGTGCCAGCAGCTATGGGGGGAATCGAGAGACCCAGTACTTC.

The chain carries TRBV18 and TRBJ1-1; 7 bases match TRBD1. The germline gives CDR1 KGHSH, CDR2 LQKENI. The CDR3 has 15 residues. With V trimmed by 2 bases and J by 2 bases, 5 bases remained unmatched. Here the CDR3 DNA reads TGTGCCAGCTCACCAACCGACAGGGCAAACACTGAAGCTTTCTTT. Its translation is CASSPTDRANTEAFF.

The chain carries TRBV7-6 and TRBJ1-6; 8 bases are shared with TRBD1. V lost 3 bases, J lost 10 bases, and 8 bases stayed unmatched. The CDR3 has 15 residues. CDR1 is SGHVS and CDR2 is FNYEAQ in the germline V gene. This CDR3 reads CASSFRTGLGSPLHF. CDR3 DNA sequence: TGTGCCAGCAGCTTCAGGACAGGGTTAGGGTCACCCCTCCACTTT.

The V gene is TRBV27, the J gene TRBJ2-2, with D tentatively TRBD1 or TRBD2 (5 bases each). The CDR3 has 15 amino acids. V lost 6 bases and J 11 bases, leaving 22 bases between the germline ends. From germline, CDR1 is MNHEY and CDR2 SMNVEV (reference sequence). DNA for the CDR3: TGTGCCAGCAGCCTCTATTCCGGGGCTCTGTCAGAGCTGTTTTTT. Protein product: CASSLYSGALSELFF.

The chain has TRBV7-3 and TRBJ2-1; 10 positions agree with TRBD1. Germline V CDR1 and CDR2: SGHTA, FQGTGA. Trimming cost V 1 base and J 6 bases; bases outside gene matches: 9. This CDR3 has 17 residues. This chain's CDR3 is CASSLNPGQGSGNEQFF. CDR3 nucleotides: TGTGCCAGCAGCTTAAACCCGGGACAGGGGTCGGGCAATGAGCAGTTCTTC.

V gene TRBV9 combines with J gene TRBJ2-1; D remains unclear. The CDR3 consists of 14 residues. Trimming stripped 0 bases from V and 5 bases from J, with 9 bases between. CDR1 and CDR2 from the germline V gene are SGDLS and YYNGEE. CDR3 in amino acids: CASSVGATNNEQFF. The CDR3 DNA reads TGTGCCAGCAGCGTAGGGGCTACCAACAATGAGCAGTTCTTC.

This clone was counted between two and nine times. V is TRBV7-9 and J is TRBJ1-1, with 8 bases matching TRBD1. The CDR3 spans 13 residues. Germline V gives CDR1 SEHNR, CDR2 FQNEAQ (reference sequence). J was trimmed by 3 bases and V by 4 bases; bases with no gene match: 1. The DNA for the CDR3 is TGTGCCAGCAGCTCACAGGGGGACACTGAAGCTTTCTTT. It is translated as CASSSQGDTEAFF.

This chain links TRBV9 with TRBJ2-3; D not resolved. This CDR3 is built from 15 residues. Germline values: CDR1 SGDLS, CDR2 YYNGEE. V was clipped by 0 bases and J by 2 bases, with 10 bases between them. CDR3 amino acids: CASSVGVRNTDTQYF. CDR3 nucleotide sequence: TGTGCCAGCAGCGTAGGGGTCAGGAACACAGATACGCAGTATTTT.

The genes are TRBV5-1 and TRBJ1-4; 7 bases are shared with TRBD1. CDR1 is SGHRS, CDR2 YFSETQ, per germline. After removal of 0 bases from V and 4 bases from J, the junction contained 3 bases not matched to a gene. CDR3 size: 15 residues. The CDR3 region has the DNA TGCGCCAGCAGCTTGGTGGGACAGCTTAATGAAAAACTGTTTTTT. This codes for CASSLVGQLNEKLFF.

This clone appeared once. The chain's CDR3 is CASSSVLAGVTDTQYF. The CDR3 nucleotides are TGCGCCAGCAGCTCCGTCCTAGCGGGAGTTACAGATACGCAGTATTTT. The chain couples TRBV5-1 to TRBJ2-3, with 10 bases lining up with TRBD2. The germline V gene encodes CDR1 SGHRS and CDR2 YFSETQ. V was clipped by 3 bases and J by 3 bases; unmatched bases: 7. The CDR3 has 16 amino acids.

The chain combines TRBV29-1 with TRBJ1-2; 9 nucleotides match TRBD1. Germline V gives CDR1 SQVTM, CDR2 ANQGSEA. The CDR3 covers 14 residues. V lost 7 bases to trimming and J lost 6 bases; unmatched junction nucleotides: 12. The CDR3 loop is CSAQETGGRHGYTF. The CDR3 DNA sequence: TGCAGCGCCCAAGAAACAGGGGGCAGGCATGGCTACACCTTC. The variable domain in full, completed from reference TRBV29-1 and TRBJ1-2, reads SAVISQKPSRDICQRGTSLTIQCQVDSQVTMMFWYRQQPGQSLTLIATANQGSEATYESGFVIDKFPISRPNLTFSTLTVSNMSPEDSSIYLCSAQETGGRHGYTFGSGTRLTVV.

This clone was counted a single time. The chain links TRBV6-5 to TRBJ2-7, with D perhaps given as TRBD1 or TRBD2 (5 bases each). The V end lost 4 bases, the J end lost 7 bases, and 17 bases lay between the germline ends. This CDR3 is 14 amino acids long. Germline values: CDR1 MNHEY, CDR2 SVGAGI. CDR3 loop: CASSSPGPRGEQYF. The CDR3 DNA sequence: TGTGCCAGCAGTTCACCGGGACCCCGGGGAGAGCAGTACTTC.

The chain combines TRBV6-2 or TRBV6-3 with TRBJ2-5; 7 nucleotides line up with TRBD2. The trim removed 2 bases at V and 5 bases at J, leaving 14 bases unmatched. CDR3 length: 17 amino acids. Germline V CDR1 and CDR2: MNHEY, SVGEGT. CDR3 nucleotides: TGTGCCAGCAGTTACGGGAGGGCAGTGTACGGATTTGAGACCCAGTACTTC. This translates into CASSYGRAVYGFETQYF.

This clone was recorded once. Written as DNA, the CDR3 is TGTGCCAGCAGTGGACTAGCGGGGAGCCACGAGCAGTACTTC. Translating gives CASSGLAGSHEQYF. V gene TRBV2 combines with J gene TRBJ2-7; 11 nucleotides match TRBD2. The length of the CDR3 is 14 residues. CDR1 and CDR2 (germline): SNHLY, FYNNEI. V lost 4 bases, J lost 5 bases, and 4 bases stayed unmatched.

DNA of the CDR3: TGTGCCACCGGGGGTTTCCAGCCCCAGCATTTT. Its protein product is CATGGFQPQHF. V gene TRBV2 combines with J gene TRBJ1-5; possibly TRBD1 for D (5 bases). CDR3 size: 11 residues. Germline CDR1 reads SNHLY; CDR2 reads FYNNEI. V lost 10 bases to trimming and J lost 7 bases, with 11 bases between them. The full variable domain, in which reference TRBV2 and TRBJ1-5 provide the parts outside the CDR3, is EPEVTQTPSHQVTQMGQEVILRCVPISNHLYFYWYRQILGQKVEFLVSFYNNEISEKSEIFDDQFSVERPDGSNFTLKIRSTKLEDSAMYFCATGGFQPQHFGDGTRLSIL.

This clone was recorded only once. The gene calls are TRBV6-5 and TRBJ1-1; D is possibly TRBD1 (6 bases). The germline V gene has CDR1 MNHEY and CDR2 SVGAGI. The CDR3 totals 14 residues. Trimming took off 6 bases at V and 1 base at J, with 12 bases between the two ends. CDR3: CASRNRESNTEAFF. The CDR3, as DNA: TGTGCCAGCAGGAACAGGGAATCGAACACTGAAGCTTTCTTT.

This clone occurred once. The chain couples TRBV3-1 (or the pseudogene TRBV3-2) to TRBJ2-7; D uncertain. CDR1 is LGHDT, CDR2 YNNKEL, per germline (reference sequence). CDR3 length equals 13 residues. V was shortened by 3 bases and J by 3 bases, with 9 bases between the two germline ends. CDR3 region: CASSQELYYEQYF. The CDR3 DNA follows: TGTGCCAGCAGCCAGGAGCTCTACTACGAGCAGTACTTC.

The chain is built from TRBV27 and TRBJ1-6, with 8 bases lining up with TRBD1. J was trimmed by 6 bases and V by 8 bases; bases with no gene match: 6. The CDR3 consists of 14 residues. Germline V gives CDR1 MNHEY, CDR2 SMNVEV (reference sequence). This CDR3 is CASSWTGSNSPLHF. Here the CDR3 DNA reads TGTGCCAGCTCCTGGACAGGGAGTAATTCACCCCTCCACTTT.

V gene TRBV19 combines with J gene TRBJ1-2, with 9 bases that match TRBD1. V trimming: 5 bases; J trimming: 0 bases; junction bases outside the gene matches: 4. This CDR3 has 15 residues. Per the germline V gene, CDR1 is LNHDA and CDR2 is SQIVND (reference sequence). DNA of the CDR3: TGTGCCAGTAGTTCGTGGACAGGGGCTAACTATGGCTACACCTTC. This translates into CASSSWTGANYGYTF.

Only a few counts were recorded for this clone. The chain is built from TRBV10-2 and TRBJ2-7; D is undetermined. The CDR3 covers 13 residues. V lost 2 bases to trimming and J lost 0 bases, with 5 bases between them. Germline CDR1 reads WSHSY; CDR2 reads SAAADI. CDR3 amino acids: CASSENPSYEQYF. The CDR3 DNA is TGCGCCAGCAGTGAGAACCCCTCCTACGAGCAGTACTTC.